Following are 7 T cell receptor beta chains from one sample sequenced in a study of blood T cell repertoires in COVID-19. Repertoires were generated with immunoSEQ multiplex PCR, while TCRdb's copy carries only in-frame clones and drops some. The sample has about 250,000 clones, roughly nine tenths seen once. The source material was peripheral blood. These receptors were obtained from a woman aged 60-75 years who had recovered from COVID-19.

This sequence joins TRBV5-1 and TRBJ1-5, with 7 nucleotides matching TRBD1. The ends lost 4 bases at V and 4 bases at J; junction bases unmatched: 5. Germline CDR1 is SGHRS and CDR2 is YFSETQ. The CDR3 contains 14 residues. Here the CDR3 reads CASSPQGRNQPQHF. The CDR3 DNA sequence: TGCGCCAGCAGCCCACAGGGGAGAAATCAGCCCCAGCATTTT.

This clone was picked up one time. The gene calls are TRBV28 and TRBJ2-3; 10 bases are shared with TRBD2. With V trimmed by 5 bases and J by 6 bases, 11 bases remained unmatched. Germline values: CDR1 MDHEN, CDR2 SYDVKM. This CDR3 comprises 16 residues. Here the CDR3 reads CASSPQGSGGRDTQYF. CDR3 in DNA: TGTGCCAGCAGTCCCCAGGGTAGCGGGGGGCGCGATACGCAGTATTTT.

This chain connects TRBV15 to TRBJ2-3; TRBD1 aligns across 9 bases. This CDR3 has 16 residues. Germline V gene data show CDR1 as LNHNV and CDR2 as YYDKDF (reference sequence). J gave up 3 bases and V 5 bases, and 9 bases lay outside the gene matches. CDR3 residues: CATSLRTGVITDTQYF. CDR3 in DNA: TGTGCCACCAGCCTAAGGACAGGGGTTATTACAGATACGCAGTATTTT.

This clone was recorded only once. The chain carries TRBV28 and TRBJ1-1, with 7 bases aligning to TRBD1. V lost 5 bases, J lost 3 bases, and 12 bases stayed unmatched. The CDR3 consists of 16 residues. Germline V lookup: CDR1 MDHEN, CDR2 SYDVKM. The CDR3 DNA is TGTGCCAGCAGTGCGCCCAACAGGGGTGCTGACACTGAAGCTTTCTTT. This encodes CASSAPNRGADTEAFF.

V and J are TRBV12-3 or TRBV12-4 and TRBJ2-7; weak D call: TRBD1 (6 bases). This CDR3 is built from 13 residues. Trimming took off 5 bases at V and 4 bases at J, with 12 bases between the two ends. CDR3 bases: TGTGCCAGCAGTCCAGGGGCGATGTACGAGCAGTACTTC. Residues: CASSPGAMYEQYF.

The CDR3, as DNA: TGCGCCAGCAGTGAGTGTGGCCAGGGGGAAGGCAAGCCCCAGCATTTT. The encoded protein is CASSECGQGEGKPQHF. V and J are TRBV10-1 and TRBJ1-5; 7 positions match TRBD1. V gave up 1 base and J gave up 8 bases; unmatched junction bases: 11. CDR1 and CDR2 from the germline V gene are WNHNN and SYGVQD (reference sequence). The CDR3 contains 16 residues.

This chain uses TRBV28 with TRBJ1-2, with D possibly matching TRBD1 (5 bases). CDR3 length: 14 amino acids. In germline, CDR1 is MDHEN, CDR2 SYDVKM. Trimming left V 8 bases short and J 3 bases short, with 16 bases between. The CDR3 DNA sequence: TGTGCCAGCGGGGCAGGGCGTCTCGACTATGGCTACACCTTC. Translated, it gives CASGAGRLDYGYTF.